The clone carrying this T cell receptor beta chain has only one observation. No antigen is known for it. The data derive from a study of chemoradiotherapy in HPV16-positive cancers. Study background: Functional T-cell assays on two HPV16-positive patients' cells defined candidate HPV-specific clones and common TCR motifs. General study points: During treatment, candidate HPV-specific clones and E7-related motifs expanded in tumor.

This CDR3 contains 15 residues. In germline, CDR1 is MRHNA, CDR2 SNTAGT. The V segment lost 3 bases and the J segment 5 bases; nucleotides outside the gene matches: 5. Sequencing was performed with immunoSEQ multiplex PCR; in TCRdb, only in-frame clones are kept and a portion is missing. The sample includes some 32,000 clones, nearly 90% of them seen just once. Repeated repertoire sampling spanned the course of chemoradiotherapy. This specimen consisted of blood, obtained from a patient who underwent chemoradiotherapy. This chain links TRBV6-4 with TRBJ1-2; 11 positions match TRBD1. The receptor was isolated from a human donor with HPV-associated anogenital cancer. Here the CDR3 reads CASSESGTGGYGYTF. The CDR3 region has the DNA TGTGCCAGCAGTGAGTCCGGGACAGGGGGTTATGGCTACACCTTC.